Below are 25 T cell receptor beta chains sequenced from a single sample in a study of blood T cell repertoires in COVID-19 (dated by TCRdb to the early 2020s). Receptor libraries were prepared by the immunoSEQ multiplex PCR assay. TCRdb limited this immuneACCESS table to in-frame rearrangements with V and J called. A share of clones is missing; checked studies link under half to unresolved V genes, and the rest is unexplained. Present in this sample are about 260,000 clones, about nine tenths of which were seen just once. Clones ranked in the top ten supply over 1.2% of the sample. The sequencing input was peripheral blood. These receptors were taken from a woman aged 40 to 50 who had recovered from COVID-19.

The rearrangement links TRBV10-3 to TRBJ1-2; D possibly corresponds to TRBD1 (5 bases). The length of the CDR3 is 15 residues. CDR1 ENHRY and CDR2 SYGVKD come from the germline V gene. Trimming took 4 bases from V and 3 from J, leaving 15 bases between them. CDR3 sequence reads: CAISAPGGGYYGYTF. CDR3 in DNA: TGTGCCATCAGTGCCCCTGGGGGGGGTTACTATGGCTACACCTTC.

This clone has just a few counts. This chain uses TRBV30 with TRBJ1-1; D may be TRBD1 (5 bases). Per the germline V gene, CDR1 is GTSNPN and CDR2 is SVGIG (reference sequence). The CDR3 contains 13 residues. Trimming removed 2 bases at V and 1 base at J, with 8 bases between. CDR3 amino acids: CAWSSQGNTEAFF. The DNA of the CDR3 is TGTGCCTGGAGTTCCCAGGGGAACACTGAAGCTTTCTTT.

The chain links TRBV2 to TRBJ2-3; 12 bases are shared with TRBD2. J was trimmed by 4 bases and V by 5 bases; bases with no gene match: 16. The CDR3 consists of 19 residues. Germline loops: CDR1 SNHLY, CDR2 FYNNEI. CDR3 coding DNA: TGTGCCAGCAGTTCGGACGAGGAGCTAGCGGGGGGGCGCGCAGATACGCAGTATTTT. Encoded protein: CASSSDEELAGGRADTQYF.

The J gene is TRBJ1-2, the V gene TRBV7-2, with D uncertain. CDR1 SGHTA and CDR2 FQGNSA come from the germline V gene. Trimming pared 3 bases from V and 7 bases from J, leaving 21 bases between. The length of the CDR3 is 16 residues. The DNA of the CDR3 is TGTGCCAGCAGCTTTGACCTCACGGGAAATCGGGGTGGCTACACCTTC. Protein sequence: CASSFDLTGNRGGYTF.

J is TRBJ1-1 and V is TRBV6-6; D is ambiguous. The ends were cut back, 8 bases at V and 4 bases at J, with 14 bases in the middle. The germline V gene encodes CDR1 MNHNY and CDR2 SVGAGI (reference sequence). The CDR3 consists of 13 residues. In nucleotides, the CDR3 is TGTGCCAGCGTTCGGGGAACCGCCACTGAAGCTTTCTTT. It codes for CASVRGTATEAFF.

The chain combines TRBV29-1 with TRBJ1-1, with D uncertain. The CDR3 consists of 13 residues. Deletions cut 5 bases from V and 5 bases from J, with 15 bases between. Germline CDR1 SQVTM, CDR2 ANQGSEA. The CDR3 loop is CSVFQAYGTEAFF. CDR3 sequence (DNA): TGCAGCGTTTTCCAAGCGTACGGGACTGAAGCTTTCTTT.

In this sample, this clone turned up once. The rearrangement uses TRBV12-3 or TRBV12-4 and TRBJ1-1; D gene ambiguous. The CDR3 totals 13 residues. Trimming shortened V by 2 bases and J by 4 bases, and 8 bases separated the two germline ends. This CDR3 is CASSLTHGTEAFF. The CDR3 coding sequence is TGTGCCAGCAGTTTAACGCACGGCACTGAAGCTTTCTTT.

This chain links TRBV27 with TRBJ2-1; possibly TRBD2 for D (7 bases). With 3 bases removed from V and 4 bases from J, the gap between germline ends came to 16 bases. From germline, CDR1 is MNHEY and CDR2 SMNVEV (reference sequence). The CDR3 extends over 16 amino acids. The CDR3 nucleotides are TGTGCCAGCAGTTTGGCGCGGGGGCTCGTATACAATGAGCAGTTCTTC. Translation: CASSLARGLVYNEQFF.

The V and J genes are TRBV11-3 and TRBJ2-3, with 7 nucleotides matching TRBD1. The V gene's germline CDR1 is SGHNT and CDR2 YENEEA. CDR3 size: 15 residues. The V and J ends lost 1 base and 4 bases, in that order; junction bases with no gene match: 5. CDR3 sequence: CASSLGDRAADTQYF. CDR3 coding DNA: TGTGCCAGCAGCTTAGGGGACAGAGCTGCAGATACGCAGTATTTT.

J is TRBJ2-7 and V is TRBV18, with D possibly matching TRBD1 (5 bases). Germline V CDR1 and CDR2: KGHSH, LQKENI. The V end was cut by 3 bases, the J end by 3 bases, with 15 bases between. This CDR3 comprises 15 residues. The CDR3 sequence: CASSPSILQGYEQYF. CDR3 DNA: TGTGCCAGCTCACCCTCGATCTTGCAGGGCTACGAGCAGTACTTC.

The CDR3 loop reads CASKPGTGSTDTQYF. Here the CDR3 DNA reads TGCGCCAGCAAACCAGGGACAGGGAGCACAGATACGCAGTATTTT. The chain links TRBV5-1 to TRBJ2-3, with 9 bases fitting TRBD1. V gave up 6 bases and J gave up 0 bases; unmatched junction bases: 5. CDR3 size: 15 residues. Germline CDR1 and CDR2: SGHRS and YFSETQ.

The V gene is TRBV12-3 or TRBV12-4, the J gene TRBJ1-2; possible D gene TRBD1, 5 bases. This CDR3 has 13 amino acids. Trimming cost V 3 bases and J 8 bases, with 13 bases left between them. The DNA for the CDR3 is TGTGCCAGCAGTTTGGTTGGGGCGCGGGGCTACACCTTC. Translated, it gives CASSLVGARGYTF.

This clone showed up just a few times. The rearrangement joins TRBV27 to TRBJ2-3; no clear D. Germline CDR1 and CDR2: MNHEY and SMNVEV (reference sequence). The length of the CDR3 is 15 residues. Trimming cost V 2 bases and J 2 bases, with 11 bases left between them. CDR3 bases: TGTGCCAGCAGTTTAGGAGCTGGAGTCACAGATACGCAGTATTTT. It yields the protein CASSLGAGVTDTQYF.

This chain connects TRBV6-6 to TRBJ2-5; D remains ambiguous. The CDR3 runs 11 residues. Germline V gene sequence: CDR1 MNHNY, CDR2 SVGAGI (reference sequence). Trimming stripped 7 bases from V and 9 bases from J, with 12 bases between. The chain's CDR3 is CASTQSGPQYF. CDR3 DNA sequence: TGTGCCAGCACCCAATCTGGGCCCCAGTACTTC.

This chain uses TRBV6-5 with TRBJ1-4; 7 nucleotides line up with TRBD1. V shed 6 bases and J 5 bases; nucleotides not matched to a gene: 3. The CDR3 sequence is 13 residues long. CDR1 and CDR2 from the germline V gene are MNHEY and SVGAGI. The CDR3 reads CASRGGMNEKLFF. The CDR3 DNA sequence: TGTGCCAGCAGAGGGGGCATGAATGAAAAACTGTTTTTT.

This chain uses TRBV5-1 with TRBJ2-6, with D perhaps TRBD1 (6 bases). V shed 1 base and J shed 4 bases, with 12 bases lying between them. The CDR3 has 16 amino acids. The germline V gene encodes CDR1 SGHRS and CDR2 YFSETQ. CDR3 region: CASSLTGPLGANVLTF. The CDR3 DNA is TGCGCCAGCAGCTTGACAGGGCCCCTCGGGGCCAACGTCCTGACTTTC. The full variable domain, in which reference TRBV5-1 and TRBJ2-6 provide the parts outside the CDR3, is KAGVTQTPRYLIKTRGQQVTLSCSPISGHRSVSWYQQTPGQGLQFLFEYFSETQRNKGNFPGRFSGRQFSNSRSEMNVSTLELGDSALYLCASSLTGPLGANVLTFGAGSRLTVL.

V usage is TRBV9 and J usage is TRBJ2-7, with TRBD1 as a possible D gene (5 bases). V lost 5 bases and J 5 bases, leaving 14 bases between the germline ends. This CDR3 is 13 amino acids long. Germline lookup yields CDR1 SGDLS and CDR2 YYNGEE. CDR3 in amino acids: CASSALQGHEQYF. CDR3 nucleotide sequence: TGTGCCAGCAGTGCGCTCCAGGGCCACGAGCAGTACTTC. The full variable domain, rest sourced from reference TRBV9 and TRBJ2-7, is DSGVTQTPKHLITATGQRVTLRCSPRSGDLSVYWYQQSLDQGLQFLIQYYNGEERAKGNILERFSAQQFPDLHSELNLSSLELGDSALYFCASSALQGHEQYFGPGTRLTVT.

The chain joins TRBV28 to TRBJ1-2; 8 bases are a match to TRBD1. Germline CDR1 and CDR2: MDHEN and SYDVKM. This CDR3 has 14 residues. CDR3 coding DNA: TGTGCTTTAGGAAAGGGGGACAGGAACTATGGCTACACCTTC. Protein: CALGKGDRNYGYTF.

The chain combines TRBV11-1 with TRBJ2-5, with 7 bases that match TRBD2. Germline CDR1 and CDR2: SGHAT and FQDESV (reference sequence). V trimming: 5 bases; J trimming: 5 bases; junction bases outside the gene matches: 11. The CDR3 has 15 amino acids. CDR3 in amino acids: CASSAATSAWETQYF. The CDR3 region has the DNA TGTGCCAGCAGCGCCGCCACTAGCGCGTGGGAGACCCAGTACTTC.

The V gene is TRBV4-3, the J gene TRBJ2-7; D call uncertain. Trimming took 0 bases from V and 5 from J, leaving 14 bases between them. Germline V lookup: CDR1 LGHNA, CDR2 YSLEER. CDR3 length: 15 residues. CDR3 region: CASSQEPRPGHEQYF. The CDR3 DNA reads TGCGCCAGCAGCCAAGAGCCCCGACCTGGGCACGAGCAGTACTTC.

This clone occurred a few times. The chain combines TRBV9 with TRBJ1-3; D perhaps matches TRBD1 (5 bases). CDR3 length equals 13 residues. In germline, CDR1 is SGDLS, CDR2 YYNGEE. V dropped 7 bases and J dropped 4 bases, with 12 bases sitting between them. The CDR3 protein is CASQGGAGNTIYF. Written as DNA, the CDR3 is TGTGCCAGCCAAGGAGGGGCAGGAAACACCATATATTTT.

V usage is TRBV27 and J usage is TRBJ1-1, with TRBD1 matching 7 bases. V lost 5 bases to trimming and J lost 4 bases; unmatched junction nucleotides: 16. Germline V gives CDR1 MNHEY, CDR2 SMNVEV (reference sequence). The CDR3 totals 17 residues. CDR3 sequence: CASSPWTGPEGGTEAFF. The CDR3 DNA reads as TGTGCCAGCAGTCCCTGGACAGGACCCGAGGGGGGCACTGAAGCTTTCTTT.

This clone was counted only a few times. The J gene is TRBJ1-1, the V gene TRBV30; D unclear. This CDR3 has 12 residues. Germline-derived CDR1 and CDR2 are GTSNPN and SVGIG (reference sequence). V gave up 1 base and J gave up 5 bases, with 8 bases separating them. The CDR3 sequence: CAWSAWETEAFF. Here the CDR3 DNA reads TGTGCCTGGAGTGCATGGGAGACTGAAGCTTTCTTT.

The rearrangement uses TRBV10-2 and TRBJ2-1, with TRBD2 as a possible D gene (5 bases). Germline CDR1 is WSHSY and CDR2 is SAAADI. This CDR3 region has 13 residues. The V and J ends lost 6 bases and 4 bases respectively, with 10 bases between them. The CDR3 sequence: CASSPTRYNEQFF. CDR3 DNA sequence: TGCGCCAGCAGCCCTACTAGGTACAATGAGCAGTTCTTC.

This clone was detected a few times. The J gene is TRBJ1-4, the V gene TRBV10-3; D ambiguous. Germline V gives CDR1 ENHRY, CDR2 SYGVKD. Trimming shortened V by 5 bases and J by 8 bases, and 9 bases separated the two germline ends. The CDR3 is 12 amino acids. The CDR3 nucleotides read TGTGCCATCAGTACCGGGAACGAAAAACTGTTTTTT. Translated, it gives CAISTGNEKLFF.